The 24 T cell receptor beta chains presented below share a single source sample, sequenced in a study of yellow fever vaccine responses in identical twins. TCRdb reprocessed the RT-PCR reads via MiXCR and lists one record per CDR3 protein. The sample carries roughly 10,000 distinct CDR3 sequences, roughly 83% recorded once. The sequences come from T cells from blood (PBMCs), unsorted or a sorted subset (not recorded which), collected before or after yellow fever vaccination (not recorded which). Receptor source: a woman aged 18 to 35 who received the yellow fever vaccine.

This chain connects TRBV10-3 to TRBJ1-5, with D perhaps matching TRBD1 (5 bases). The CDR3 spans 16 residues. CDR1 is ENHRY and CDR2 is SYGVKD in the germline V gene. V was clipped by 2 bases and J by 5 bases, with 16 bases between them. The CDR3: CAISEGGPGVHQPQHF. In DNA, the CDR3 is TGTGCCATCAGTGAGGGTGGGCCGGGGGTCCATCAGCCCCAGCATTTT.

The chain's CDR3 is CSAWGQGFQPQHF. The CDR3 nucleotides are TGCAGTGCCTGGGGACAGGGATTTCAGCCCCAGCATTTT. V and J are TRBV20-1 and TRBJ1-5; 9 nucleotides line up with TRBD1. J gave up 6 bases and V 6 bases, and 6 bases lay outside the gene matches. Looked up from germline, CDR1 is DFQATT and CDR2 is SNEGSKA (reference sequence). The CDR3 consists of 13 residues.

V usage is TRBV7-7 and J usage is TRBJ2-5; TRBD2 agrees at 10 bases. Germline CDR1 SSHAT, CDR2 FNYEAQ (reference sequence). The CDR3 is made up of 17 amino acids. Trimming cost V 5 bases and J 0 bases; bases outside gene matches: 9. CDR3 coding DNA: TGTGCCAGCAGCCCCGATAGCGGGGGGTCAAACCAAGAGACCCAGTACTTC. This translates into CASSPDSGGSNQETQYF.

The CDR3 spells CASSEEQRGNNEQFF. The CDR3 DNA reads as TGTGCCAGCAGTGAAGAGCAGCGGGGGAACAATGAGCAGTTCTTC. This sequence joins TRBV2 and TRBJ2-1, with 8 bases identical to TRBD2. CDR1 and CDR2 from the germline V gene are SNHLY and FYNNEI. The CDR3 sequence is 15 residues long. Trimming took 1 base from V and 5 from J; bases not matched to a gene: 4.

The chain links TRBV10-1 to TRBJ2-3, with a tentative D call TRBD2 (6 bases). V was pared by 0 bases and J by 2 bases, with 9 bases between. CDR1 is WNHNN, CDR2 SYGVQD, per germline (reference sequence). The CDR3 extends over 15 amino acids. CDR3 sequence (DNA): TGCGCCAGCAGTGAGTCGGAGGGGAACACAGATACGCAGTATTTT. It specifies CASSESEGNTDTQYF.

The chain recombines TRBV29-1 with TRBJ1-4; no definite D call. V gave up 8 bases and J gave up 4 bases, with 14 bases separating them. Per germline, CDR1 SQVTM and CDR2 ANQGSEA. This CDR3 has 13 amino acids. CDR3 nucleotide sequence: TGCAGCCCAGCGAGCAGGAGTAATGAAAAACTGTTTTTT. Its protein product is CSPASRSNEKLFF.

V is TRBV7-6 and J is TRBJ1-5, with D uncertain. Trimming shortened V by 8 bases and J by 2 bases, and 16 bases separated the two germline ends. Per germline, CDR1 SGHVS and CDR2 FNYEAQ. The CDR3 is made up of 15 amino acids. CDR3 sequence: CASSPDPRGNQPQHF. CDR3 DNA sequence: TGTGCCAGCTCACCCGACCCGAGGGGCAATCAGCCCCAGCATTTT.

The chain uses TRBV12-3 or TRBV12-4 and TRBJ1-2, with TRBD1 as a possible D gene (5 bases). V was pared by 6 bases and J by 3 bases, with 17 bases between. The CDR3 spans 15 residues. CDR3 in DNA: TGTGCCAGCAGCCCACGGGACGCTCCCCACTATGGCTACACCTTC. Amino acid sequence: CASSPRDAPHYGYTF.

This clonotype was seen a few times. The chain carries TRBV5-5 and TRBJ1-2; 9 nucleotides align to TRBD1. V gave up 4 bases and J gave up 4 bases; unmatched junction bases: 5. Per the germline V gene, CDR1 is SGHKS and CDR2 is YYEKEE (reference sequence). CDR3 length: 14 residues. CDR3: CASSPGQGFYGYTF. The CDR3, as DNA: TGTGCCAGCAGCCCGGGACAGGGATTCTATGGCTACACCTTC.

This clonotype appeared once. The chain couples TRBV4-2 to TRBJ2-1; no definite D call. CDR3 length: 15 residues. Germline V gives CDR1 LGHNA, CDR2 YNFKEQ. V shed 4 bases and J shed 0 bases, with 10 bases lying between them. CDR3 nucleotides: TGTGCCAGCAGCCCGAGTGACACCTCCTACAATGAGCAGTTCTTC. It translates to CASSPSDTSYNEQFF.

The V gene is TRBV2, the J gene TRBJ1-5, with D possibly TRBD1 on 6 matching bases. The CDR3 has 13 amino acids. The V gene lost 6 bases and the J gene lost 2 bases, with 8 bases spanning the gap. Germline CDR1 reads SNHLY; CDR2 reads FYNNEI. The CDR3 DNA reads as TGTGCCAGCAGACAGGGTGGCAATCAGCCCCAGCATTTT. This gives the protein CASRQGGNQPQHF.

This chain links TRBV20-1 with TRBJ2-1, with D possibly being TRBD2 (6 bases). CDR1 is DFQATT, CDR2 SNEGSKA, per germline (reference sequence). Trimming removed 5 bases at V and 8 bases at J, with 19 bases between. This CDR3 contains 14 residues. CDR3 region: CSAPPAGKMDEQFF. The CDR3, as DNA: TGCAGTGCTCCCCCCGCGGGGAAGATGGATGAGCAGTTCTTC.

This chain connects TRBV29-1 to TRBJ2-1; 13 positions agree with TRBD2. The germline CDR1 and CDR2 sequences are SQVTM and ANQGSEA. The CDR3 length is 14 residues. V lost 2 bases to trimming and J lost 8 bases; unmatched junction nucleotides: 3. The CDR3 nucleotides read TGCAGCGTTGAATTACTAGCGGGGGGGCATGAGCAGTTCTTC. This gives the protein CSVELLAGGHEQFF.

This rearrangement joins TRBV5-3 to TRBJ2-1; D remains ambiguous. TRBV5-3 is labeled an ORF, and its function is uncertain. This CDR3 spans 15 amino acids. Trimming shortened V by 2 bases and J by 9 bases, and 18 bases separated the two germline ends. The CDR3 DNA follows: TGTGCCAGAAGCTTTCACCATCGAGATATGGGTGAGCAGTTCTTC. Its protein product is CARSFHHRDMGEQFF.

This chain joins TRBV2 and TRBJ1-1, with D unclear. CDR1 is SNHLY and CDR2 is FYNNEI in the germline V gene. CDR3 length: 14 amino acids. The V end was cut by 3 bases, the J end by 2 bases, with 10 bases between. For the CDR3, the DNA is TGTGCCAGCAGTGAGGTGGCAGTTAACACTGAAGCTTTCTTT. Translated: CASSEVAVNTEAFF.

This clonotype has just a few counts. The chain couples TRBV5-6 to TRBJ2-3; D may correspond to TRBD1 or TRBD2 (5 bases each). CDR1 and CDR2 from the germline V gene are SGHDT and YYEEEE. Trimming removed 3 bases from V and 6 bases from J, with 20 bases in between. The CDR3 loop spans 16 amino acids. DNA for the CDR3: TGTGCCAGCAGCTCTGAGGTGTACAGCGAGGGGGATACGCAGTATTTT. Protein: CASSSEVYSEGDTQYF.

V is TRBV29-1 and J is TRBJ2-3; D is unclear. The CDR3 sequence is 14 residues long. The V end lost 3 bases, the J end lost 0 bases, and 10 bases lay between the germline ends. The germline CDR1 and CDR2 sequences are SQVTM and ANQGSEA. The CDR3 is CSVDGTESTDTQYF. The DNA for the CDR3 is TGCAGCGTTGACGGAACAGAGAGCACAGATACGCAGTATTTT.

The gene calls are TRBV27 and TRBJ1-2, with 10 bases aligning to TRBD1. The J segment lost 4 bases and the V segment lost 3 bases, leaving 8 bases of the junction unmatched. Germline V lookup: CDR1 MNHEY, CDR2 SMNVEV (reference sequence). The CDR3 extends over 16 amino acids. CDR3 residues: CASSFRDRGRFYGYTF. The CDR3 DNA reads TGTGCCAGCAGTTTTCGAGACAGGGGGCGCTTCTATGGCTACACCTTC.

The CDR3 region has the DNA TGTGCCAGCAGTGATCCCCCTAGCGGGGCCGAGCAGTACGTC. Its protein product is CASSDPPSGAEQYV. The rearrangement joins TRBV2 to TRBJ2-7; 9 positions agree with TRBD2. Germline lookup yields CDR1 SNHLY and CDR2 FYNNEI. The CDR3 spans 14 residues. With V trimmed by 3 bases and J by 6 bases, 6 bases remained unmatched.

The genes are TRBV2 and TRBJ1-4; D not certain. V shed 8 bases and J shed 7 bases, with 5 bases lying between them. Germline V gene lookup returns CDR1 SNHLY and CDR2 FYNNEI. CDR3 length: 10 residues. The CDR3 sequence: CASGGEKLFF. The CDR3 DNA reads TGTGCCAGCGGAGGTGAAAAACTGTTTTTT.

The V call is TRBV10-3, the J call TRBJ2-7; 9 bases are shared with TRBD1. V lost 6 bases, J lost 5 bases, and 8 bases stayed unmatched. The germline gives CDR1 ENHRY, CDR2 SYGVKD. The CDR3 extends over 14 amino acids. This chain's CDR3 is CAIRWGTGNDEQYF. CDR3 in DNA: TGTGCCATCAGGTGGGGGACAGGGAACGACGAGCAGTACTTC.

The V gene is TRBV15, the J gene TRBJ2-1; 7 bases map to TRBD1. V dropped 3 bases and J dropped 5; count of bases not matched to a gene: 7. The CDR3 sequence is 15 residues long. From germline, CDR1 is LNHNV and CDR2 YYDKDF (reference sequence). CDR3 in DNA: TGTGCCACCAGCAGGGGTATGGACAGGAACAATGAGCAGTTCTTC. Amino acids: CATSRGMDRNNEQFF.

The rearrangement links TRBV29-1 to TRBJ2-5; D is possibly TRBD2 (5 bases). V shed 8 bases and J shed 1 base, with 11 bases lying between them. CDR1 is SQVTM and CDR2 is ANQGSEA in the germline V gene. The CDR3 has 12 amino acids. The CDR3 loop is CSSLRGQETQYF. The CDR3 DNA is TGCAGCTCCCTCCGGGGCCAAGAGACCCAGTACTTC.

This chain uses TRBV11-1 with TRBJ2-1; 8 bases fit TRBD2. CDR3 length equals 15 residues. V lost 1 base to trimming and J lost 6 bases; unmatched junction nucleotides: 5. CDR1 is SGHAT and CDR2 is FQDESV in the germline V gene (reference sequence). The CDR3 spells CASSLGAGEGNEQFF. In nucleotides, the CDR3 is TGTGCCAGCAGCTTAGGAGCGGGAGAGGGCAATGAGCAGTTCTTC.